This note documents a single T cell receptor beta chain sequence. This clone was observed once. Its antigen is unknown. No much larger clone exists at a distance of one base, and base qualities are not known. TCRbeta CDR3 regions were amplified from genomic DNA using the immunoSEQ Assay, a bias-controlled multiplex PCR. As for the authors' bioinformatics: Within the assay, amplification of reference gene primers was used to estimate how many nucleated cells each sample contained. To quantify the absolute abundance of each unique TCRbeta CDR3 rearrangement, sequence reads were collapsed and filtered. Productive Simpson clonality was computed per sample as the square root of Simpson's diversity index over productive rearrangements. This is the immuneACCESS table as TCRdb keeps it, with only in-frame sequences that have V and J called. A part of the clones is gone; compared with another copy, unresolved V genes explain less than half, and the rest is unexplained. Clone size and the V and J calls come from that table; the DNA yielded D and trimming. The sample table contains 250,000 to 300,000 clones; only one count was recorded for approximately 88% of them. Clones ranked in the top ten supply just under 7% of the sample.

These data belong to a study of blood T cell repertoires in COVID-19 (dated by TCRdb to between 2020 and 2021). Describing the broader study: Collaborator samples came from the United States, Italy and Spain and covered acute and convalescent phases of COVID-19. HLA class I and class II types, where available, came from metadata supplied by the sample provider rather than from assay-based typing. The sample metadata nearly always contained a de-identified subject ID, COVID-19 status, age in years and sex. The material from the prospective study consisted of cDNA or gDNA derived from T cells, B-cell-depleted T cells, or PBMCs. Samples were obtained from the ongoing ImmuneRACE study (first 160 participants) and from over a thousand subjects provided by 6 global collaborators. The repertoires were released in a freely available public database intended as a resource for research on the immune response to SARS-CoV-2. The dataset comprised deeply sampled blood TCRbeta repertoires from subjects exposed to, actively infected with, or recovered from COVID-19.

Overall study results and their limits: The amount of clinical and demographic metadata varied by source and participant and was provided uncurated.

A second Seattle source provided samples from volunteer blood donors who had recovered from COVID-19. Each collaborating institution followed its own protocols to collect whole blood in K2EDTA tubes. Collaborator samples were shipped for TCRbeta analysis as frozen whole blood, isolated PBMCs, or DNA extracted from either sample type. This clonotype was obtained from a young woman who had recovered from COVID-19. The specimen was peripheral blood.

The CDR3 here reads CASSLSSGSYNEQFF. The bases read TGTGCCAGCAGTTTATCTTCCGGCTCCTACAATGAGCAGTTCTTC. This receptor chain uses TRBV27 and TRBJ2-1; the D gene remains uncertain. From a lookup of the germline V gene (reference sequence), CDR1 and CDR2 are MNHEY and SMNVEV. Counted from cysteine to phenylalanine, this CDR3 has 15 amino acids. Only the CDR3 DNA is retained, 45 bases long and in frame from the first base. Deletion took 0 bases off V and 0 bases off J, with a span of 6 bases between the germline ends.